The 3 T cell receptor beta chains given below trace back to one sample, sequenced in a study of cytomegalovirus exposure and HLA in healthy donors. The PCR was carried out with 60 Vbeta primers and 13 Jbeta primers. The method was immunoSEQ multiplex PCR; TCRdb's version includes in-frame clones alone and lacks a portion of them. In the table there are roughly 110,000 clones, roughly four fifths of which are singletons. The sample was PBMCs. The receptor source for this set is a young man in good health and CMV-seronegative.

This chain uses TRBV11-2 with TRBJ2-1; a possible D gene is TRBD2 (5 bases). Trimming cost V 5 bases and J 5 bases, with 19 bases left between them. The CDR3 is made up of 16 amino acids. Per germline, CDR1 SGHAT and CDR2 FQNNGV. The CDR3 DNA is TGTGCCAGCAGCCCGCGGGTTCGGGTTGGACACAATGAGCAGTTCTTC. Translated: CASSPRVRVGHNEQFF.

J is TRBJ2-7 and V is TRBV7-9; D is unresolved. The CDR3 covers 14 residues. CDR1 is SEHNR and CDR2 is FQNEAQ in the germline V gene (reference sequence). The V gene lost 3 bases and the J gene lost 5 bases, with 14 bases spanning the gap. The CDR3 DNA sequence: TGTGCCAGCAGCTTTAGTGGGCATGCCGACGAGCAGTACTTC. This sequence encodes CASSFSGHADEQYF.

The chain is built from TRBV9 and TRBJ2-5; D may be TRBD2 (6 bases). The germline CDR1 and CDR2 sequences are SGDLS and YYNGEE. The V end was cut by 1 base, the J end by 3 bases, with 16 bases between. This CDR3 is 16 amino acids long. The CDR3 DNA reads as TGTGCCAGCAGCGTAAATTCGGACTACACAAAAGAGACCCAGTACTTC. Its translation is CASSVNSDYTKETQYF. Full variable domain (outside the CDR3, taken from reference TRBV9 and TRBJ2-5): DSGVTQTPKHLITATGQRVTLRCSPRSGDLSVYWYQQSLDQGLQFLIQYYNGEERAKGNILERFSAQQFPDLHSELNLSSLELGDSALYFCASSVNSDYTKETQYFGPGTRLLVL.